The 11 T cell receptor beta chains in this list originate from one sample, sequenced in a study of monozygotic twins with inflammatory bowel disease. Following a re-call of the 5' RACE reads, TCRdb has one entry per CDR3 protein and lacks DNA. The repertoire table contains approximately 400,000 distinct CDR3 sequences. Sequenced input: blood. These receptor sequences come from a human donor with ulcerative colitis or Crohn's disease, or a healthy co-twin of an affected twin (not recorded which).

CDR3 sequence reads: CASRRTSGGPGETQYF. The chain has TRBV12-3 or TRBV12-4 and TRBJ2-5; TCRdb's assignment of TRBD2 cannot be checked, as there is no DNA. The CDR3 consists of 16 residues.

The rearrangement uses TRBV20-1 and TRBJ1-3; the TCRdb D gene call, TRBD1, has no DNA to confirm it. The CDR3 consists of 13 residues. CDR1 is DFQATT and CDR2 is SNEGSKA in the germline V gene (reference sequence). CDR3 in amino acids: CSARRQGADTIYF.

The chain combines TRBV20-1 with TRBJ1-5. Germline CDR1 DFQATT, CDR2 SNEGSKA (reference sequence). The CDR3 totals 14 residues. The CDR3 loop reads CSATRWQDNQPQHF.

The CDR3 is CSARGANQPQHF. The chain joins TRBV20-1 to TRBJ1-5. The germline CDR1 and CDR2 sequences are DFQATT and SNEGSKA (reference sequence). The CDR3 is 12 residues long.

The chain links TRBV11-1 to TRBJ2-2; as DNA is missing, the TRBD1 call by TCRdb cannot be tested. The V gene's germline CDR1 is SGHAT and CDR2 FQDESV (reference sequence). This CDR3 has 16 amino acids. The CDR3 sequence is CASSRRQGGHTGELFF.

The chain has TRBV5-1 and TRBJ1-5; the D call from TCRdb, TRBD1, cannot be confirmed without DNA. CDR3 length: 15 amino acids. Germline V gene sequence: CDR1 SGHRS, CDR2 YFSETQ. CDR3 region: CASSVTGNGNQPQHF. The full variable domain, in which reference TRBV5-1 and TRBJ1-5 provide the parts outside the CDR3, is KAGVTQTPRYLIKTRGQQVTLSCSPISGHRSVSWYQQTPGQGLQFLFEYFSETQRNKGNFPGRFSGRQFSNSRSEMNVSTLELGDSALYLCASSVTGNGNQPQHFGDGTRLSIL.

This sequence joins TRBV7-2 and TRBJ1-4. The CDR3 runs to 15 residues. CDR1 is SGHTA, CDR2 FQGNSA, per germline. CDR3 in amino acids: CASSFSFATNEKLFF.

The chain couples TRBV4-3 to TRBJ1-6; the TRBD1 assignment by TCRdb is unverifiable without DNA. Germline CDR1 is LGHNA and CDR2 is YSLEER. CDR3 length: 15 amino acids. CDR3 sequence: CASSQGRARNSPLHF.

The chain is built from TRBV6-5 and TRBJ2-2; TCRdb designates TRBD1, a call that cannot be tested without DNA. This CDR3 has 19 amino acids. The germline V gene has CDR1 MNHEY and CDR2 SVGAGI. CDR3 residues: CASSYSRQGAISYTGELFF.

The V gene is TRBV7-9, the J gene TRBJ1-4. Germline lookup yields CDR1 SEHNR and CDR2 FQNEAQ (reference sequence). CDR3 length: 11 amino acids. CDR3 protein: CASSSGENLFF.

The V and J genes are TRBV7-2 and TRBJ2-1; the D gene TCRdb calls, TRBD2, cannot be checked with no DNA. The CDR3 covers 16 residues. In germline, CDR1 is SGHTA, CDR2 FQGNSA. The CDR3 reads CASSSLLAGGLREQFF.